This T cell receptor (beta chain) comes out of a study of blood T cell repertoires in COVID-19. Study summary: The United States, Italy and Spain supplied acute and convalescent COVID-19 samples. From T cells, B-cell-depleted T cells, or PBMCs came the material, which was cDNA or gDNA.

As processed by the authors: The authors estimated nucleated cell counts from reference gene primer amplification. The table came from immunoSEQ multiplex PCR; TCRdb's copy has only in-frame clones and leaves some out. V, J and clone size derive from that table, while D and trimming were established from the DNA sequence. The table lists around 130,000 clones, around 86% of them singletons. From germline, CDR1 is SEHNR and CDR2 FQNEAQ (reference sequence). CDR3 size: 18 residues. Trimming at V came to 1 base and at J to 0 bases, leaving 9 bases not matched to a gene. The gene calls are TRBV7-9 and TRBJ2-7; 10 bases match TRBD2. Sequencing was carried out using peripheral blood. This receptor was obtained from a human donor in a cohort sampled during active COVID-19. The CDR3 is CASSLDRTSGRVSYEQYF. The CDR3 nucleotides read TGTGCCAGCAGCTTAGATCGGACTAGCGGACGCGTCTCCTACGAGCAGTACTTC.